These 7 T cell receptor beta chains were all obtained from the same sample, sequenced in a study of regulatory T cells in long-lasting Graves disease. The time point was: newly diagnosed GD, antithyroid drugs for less than 3 months. Following extraction of RNA from PBMCs, that RNA was used to make the TCR library. Building the TCR beta libraries relied on iRepertoire HTBI primers, and CDR3 regions underwent Arm-PCR. From the multiplex PCR reads, TCRdb called clonotypes with MiXCR, one entry per CDR3 protein. The sample carries some 250,000 distinct CDR3 sequences, under 20% recorded once. The same data also contributed to another study, on T cells in Graves' hyperthyroidism and ophthalmopathy.

This specimen consisted of peripheral blood mononuclear cells (PBMCs), obtained at new diagnosis, from a patient treated with antithyroid drugs. The receptors were gathered from a woman in her 30s with Graves disease.

This clonotype occurred many times. This chain joins TRBV6-1 and TRBJ1-5; D is unclear. CDR1 is MNHNS, CDR2 SASEGT, per germline. This CDR3 comprises 14 residues. The V end was cut by 3 bases, the J end by 4 bases, with 10 bases between. CDR3 amino acids: CASSEAAVNQPQHF. The DNA of the CDR3 is TGTGCCAGCAGTGAGGCCGCTGTTAATCAGCCCCAGCATTTT.

This clonotype came up many times. This chain's CDR3 is CASSQALPGETQYF. Written as DNA, the CDR3 is TGTGCCAGCAGCCAAGCTTTGCCAGGGGAGACCCAGTACTTC. This chain links TRBV3-1 with TRBJ2-5; possible D gene TRBD1, 5 bases. The CDR3 runs to 14 residues. Germline CDR1 is LGHDT and CDR2 is YNNKEL (reference sequence). V was pared by 1 base and J by 5 bases, with 11 bases between.

This clonotype was seen repeatedly, ten times or more. The V gene is TRBV29-1, the J gene TRBJ1-2; D gene uncertain. Germline CDR1 and CDR2: SQVTM and ANQGSEA. CDR3 length: 16 residues. Between the trimmed V and J ends, which lost 1 base and 4 bases, there was a span of 19 bases. The CDR3 region has the DNA TGCAGCGTTGAAGCCGTAAGCAGGCTATCGGTCTATGGCTACACCTTC. It is translated as CSVEAVSRLSVYGYTF. Together with reference TRBV29-1 and TRBJ1-2, the CDR3 gives the full variable domain: SAVISQKPSRDICQRGTSLTIQCQVDSQVTMMFWYRQQPGQSLTLIATANQGSEATYESGFVIDKFPISRPNLTFSTLTVSNMSPEDSSIYLCSVEAVSRLSVYGYTFGSGTRLTVV.

This clonotype has only a few counts. V and J are TRBV19 and TRBJ2-1; 7 bases align to TRBD2. The CDR3 runs 15 residues. J gave up 4 bases and V 0 bases, and 3 bases lay outside the gene matches. Germline V gives CDR1 LNHDA, CDR2 SQIVND (reference sequence). DNA of the CDR3: TGTGCCAGTAGTATAGACTCCGGGGGGTACAATGAGCAGTTCTTC. This encodes CASSIDSGGYNEQFF.

This clonotype has ten or more counts. The rearrangement joins TRBV24-1 to TRBJ2-2; D remains ambiguous. CDR1 is KGHDR and CDR2 is SFDVKD in the germline V gene. V was trimmed by 4 bases and J by 6 bases, leaving 17 bases between them. This CDR3 region has 16 residues. CDR3 residues: CATSESLGHESGELFF. In DNA form, the CDR3 reads TGTGCCACCAGTGAGAGCCTTGGGCACGAGTCCGGGGAGCTGTTTTTT.

This clonotype was detected ten times or more. The V gene is TRBV3-1, the J gene TRBJ2-1; 9 positions agree with TRBD2. The CDR3 runs 16 residues. Germline CDR1 and CDR2: LGHDT and YNNKEL (reference sequence). V lost 5 bases, J lost 7 bases, and 12 bases stayed unmatched. The CDR3 DNA reads as TGTGCCAGCAGCTTAACGGGAGCGGGGGGCAAAAATGAGCAGTTCTTC. It codes for CASSLTGAGGKNEQFF.

This clonotype occurred many times. The rearrangement links TRBV18 to TRBJ1-3; no firm D call. The CDR3 has 11 amino acids. Trimming took off 2 bases at V and 8 bases at J, with 4 bases between the two ends. CDR1 KGHSH and CDR2 LQKENI come from the germline V gene. DNA for the CDR3: TGTGCCAGCTCACCATCGGACACCATATATTTT. It encodes CASSPSDTIYF.